A single sample gave rise to the 15 T cell receptor beta chains below, sequenced in a study of T cells in tuberculosis. This sample's time point: new active TB diagnosis, blood taken before or within 7 days of starting treatment. The method was immunoSEQ multiplex PCR; TCRdb's version includes in-frame clones alone and lacks a portion of them. The profile shows 29,000 or so clones, around 90% of them singletons. The specimen was PBMCs, collected at tuberculosis diagnosis. The receptor set was obtained from an adult with tuberculosis.

V gene TRBV28 combines with J gene TRBJ2-3, with 10 nucleotides matching TRBD2. Per the germline V gene, CDR1 is MDHEN and CDR2 is SYDVKM. This CDR3 is 16 amino acids long. With 5 bases clipped from V and 0 bases from J, the junction kept 5 bases outside the gene matches. DNA of the CDR3: TGTGCCAGCAGTCCTCAGACTAGCGGGAGCACAGATACGCAGTATTTT. This encodes CASSPQTSGSTDTQYF.

The V and J genes are TRBV27 and TRBJ2-1; TRBD2 matches at 15 bases. This CDR3 contains 19 residues. Losses at the gene ends were 7 bases for V and 1 base for J; bases not matched to a gene: 11. Looked up from germline, CDR1 is MNHEY and CDR2 is SMNVEV (reference sequence). As DNA, the CDR3 is TGTGCCAGCAACCGCTTCGGACTAGCGGGAGGGAATTCCTACAATGAGCAGTTCTTC. Its protein product is CASNRFGLAGGNSYNEQFF.

The chain joins TRBV11-2 to TRBJ2-3, with a possible D match to TRBD2 (6 bases). This CDR3 has 15 residues. The V gene's germline CDR1 is SGHAT and CDR2 FQNNGV. The V gene lost 1 base and the J gene lost 2 bases, with 10 bases spanning the gap. CDR3 amino acids: CASSLGGRYTDTQYF. CDR3 DNA sequence: TGTGCCAGCAGCTTAGGAGGGAGGTACACAGATACGCAGTATTTT.

This clone has a single count. The V gene is TRBV2, the J gene TRBJ1-1; maybe TRBD1 (6 bases). Trimming took off 5 bases at V and 2 bases at J, with 12 bases between the two ends. There are 14 residues in the CDR3. Germline V gene data show CDR1 as SNHLY and CDR2 as FYNNEI. The CDR3 DNA sequence: TGTGCCAGCAGTTGGACAGCATCTAACACTGAAGCTTTCTTT. Its translation is CASSWTASNTEAFF.

The chain uses TRBV30 and TRBJ2-6, with unresolved D. CDR1 is GTSNPN, CDR2 SVGIG, per germline (reference sequence). This CDR3 contains 16 residues. Trimming took off 0 bases at V and 2 bases at J, with 11 bases between the two ends. The CDR3 protein is CAWSVPSVAGANVLTF. The CDR3 DNA follows: TGTGCCTGGAGTGTACCTTCGGTGGCTGGGGCCAACGTCCTGACTTTC.

The J gene is TRBJ2-1, the V gene TRBV9; no reliable D call. Trimming left V 3 bases short and J 0 bases short, with 13 bases between. This CDR3 has 16 residues. Germline V gene sequence: CDR1 SGDLS, CDR2 YYNGEE. In DNA form, the CDR3 reads TGTGCCAGCAGCGCCCAGACTTGGAGCTCCTACAATGAGCAGTTCTTC. Translation: CASSAQTWSSYNEQFF.

This rearrangement joins TRBV29-1 to TRBJ1-2, with 7 bases matching TRBD1. Germline CDR1 is SQVTM and CDR2 is ANQGSEA. V lost 6 bases, J lost 4 bases, and 5 bases stayed unmatched. This CDR3 spans 12 amino acids. The CDR3 is CSVGRQGYGYTF. Here the CDR3 DNA reads TGCAGCGTGGGCAGACAGGGCTATGGCTACACCTTC.

The chain couples TRBV9 to TRBJ1-2; tentatively, D is TRBD1 (5 bases). The CDR3 is 17 residues long. Germline CDR1 SGDLS, CDR2 YYNGEE. V gave up 0 bases and J gave up 3 bases, with 18 bases separating them. CDR3 sequence reads: CASSVAGATLHDYGYTF. The CDR3 nucleotides read TGTGCCAGCAGCGTAGCTGGGGCCACACTCCACGACTATGGCTACACCTTC.

The chain uses TRBV11-2 and TRBJ1-2; possible D gene TRBD1, 5 bases. Trimming left V 4 bases short and J 2 bases short, with 14 bases between. The V gene's germline CDR1 is SGHAT and CDR2 FQNNGV. The CDR3 loop spans 15 amino acids. The CDR3 loop is CASSSYQGFNYGYTF. As DNA, the CDR3 is TGTGCCAGCAGCTCATACCAGGGTTTCAACTATGGCTACACCTTC.

The gene calls are TRBV15 and TRBJ2-5; D is perhaps TRBD1 (5 bases). The CDR3 runs to 15 residues. Germline lookup yields CDR1 LNHNV and CDR2 YYDKDF (reference sequence). Trimming removed 5 bases from V and 1 base from J, with 14 bases in between. In DNA, the CDR3 is TGTGCCACCAGCTCAGAAGCAGGGCTCCAAGAGACCCAGTACTTC. Translation: CATSSEAGLQETQYF.

The chain couples TRBV10-3 to TRBJ2-7; D might be TRBD1 (6 bases). The CDR3 sequence is 13 residues long. The germline V and J ends were trimmed by 8 bases and 3 bases, with 14 bases remaining between them. Germline V gives CDR1 ENHRY, CDR2 SYGVKD. CDR3 coding DNA: TGTGCCATCTCAGCAGGGGCATACTACGAGCAGTACTTC. Its translation: CAISAGAYYEQYF.

V gene TRBV28 combines with J gene TRBJ2-7, with TRBD2 matching 10 bases. The CDR3 loop spans 15 amino acids. CDR1 and CDR2 (germline): MDHEN, SYDVKM. With V trimmed by 6 bases and J by 2 bases, 7 bases remained unmatched. The CDR3 reads CASRTLAGVAYEQYF. The CDR3, as DNA: TGTGCCAGCAGAACCCTAGCGGGAGTAGCCTACGAGCAGTACTTC.

CDR3 DNA: TGTGCCAGCAGCACCGATGGGCTAGCGGGTGTCAATGAGCAGTTCTTC. Amino acids: CASSTDGLAGVNEQFF. The gene calls are TRBV7-9 and TRBJ2-1, with 8 bases fitting TRBD2. CDR1 and CDR2 from the germline V gene are SEHNR and FQNEAQ (reference sequence). This CDR3 comprises 16 residues. V dropped 5 bases and J dropped 6; count of bases not matched to a gene: 12.

The CDR3: CASSVSGSPSYEQYF. The CDR3 coding sequence is TGTGCCAGCAGCGTTAGCGGGTCCCCGTCCTACGAGCAGTACTTC. The chain joins TRBV9 to TRBJ2-7; 7 bases line up with TRBD2. Germline CDR1 is SGDLS and CDR2 is YYNGEE. This CDR3 has 15 amino acids. V dropped 2 bases and J dropped 1; count of bases not matched to a gene: 6.

The chain recombines TRBV19 with TRBJ2-2, with D tentatively TRBD2 (6 bases). The germline V and J ends were trimmed by 8 bases and 3 bases, with 25 bases remaining between them. CDR1 and CDR2 (germline): LNHDA, SQIVND (reference sequence). The CDR3 is 18 amino acids. The CDR3 DNA follows: TGTGCCAGTGGGGGAGGCAGTTCTTCCCTTGGCGACACCGGGGAGCTGTTTTTT. Encoded protein: CASGGGSSSLGDTGELFF.